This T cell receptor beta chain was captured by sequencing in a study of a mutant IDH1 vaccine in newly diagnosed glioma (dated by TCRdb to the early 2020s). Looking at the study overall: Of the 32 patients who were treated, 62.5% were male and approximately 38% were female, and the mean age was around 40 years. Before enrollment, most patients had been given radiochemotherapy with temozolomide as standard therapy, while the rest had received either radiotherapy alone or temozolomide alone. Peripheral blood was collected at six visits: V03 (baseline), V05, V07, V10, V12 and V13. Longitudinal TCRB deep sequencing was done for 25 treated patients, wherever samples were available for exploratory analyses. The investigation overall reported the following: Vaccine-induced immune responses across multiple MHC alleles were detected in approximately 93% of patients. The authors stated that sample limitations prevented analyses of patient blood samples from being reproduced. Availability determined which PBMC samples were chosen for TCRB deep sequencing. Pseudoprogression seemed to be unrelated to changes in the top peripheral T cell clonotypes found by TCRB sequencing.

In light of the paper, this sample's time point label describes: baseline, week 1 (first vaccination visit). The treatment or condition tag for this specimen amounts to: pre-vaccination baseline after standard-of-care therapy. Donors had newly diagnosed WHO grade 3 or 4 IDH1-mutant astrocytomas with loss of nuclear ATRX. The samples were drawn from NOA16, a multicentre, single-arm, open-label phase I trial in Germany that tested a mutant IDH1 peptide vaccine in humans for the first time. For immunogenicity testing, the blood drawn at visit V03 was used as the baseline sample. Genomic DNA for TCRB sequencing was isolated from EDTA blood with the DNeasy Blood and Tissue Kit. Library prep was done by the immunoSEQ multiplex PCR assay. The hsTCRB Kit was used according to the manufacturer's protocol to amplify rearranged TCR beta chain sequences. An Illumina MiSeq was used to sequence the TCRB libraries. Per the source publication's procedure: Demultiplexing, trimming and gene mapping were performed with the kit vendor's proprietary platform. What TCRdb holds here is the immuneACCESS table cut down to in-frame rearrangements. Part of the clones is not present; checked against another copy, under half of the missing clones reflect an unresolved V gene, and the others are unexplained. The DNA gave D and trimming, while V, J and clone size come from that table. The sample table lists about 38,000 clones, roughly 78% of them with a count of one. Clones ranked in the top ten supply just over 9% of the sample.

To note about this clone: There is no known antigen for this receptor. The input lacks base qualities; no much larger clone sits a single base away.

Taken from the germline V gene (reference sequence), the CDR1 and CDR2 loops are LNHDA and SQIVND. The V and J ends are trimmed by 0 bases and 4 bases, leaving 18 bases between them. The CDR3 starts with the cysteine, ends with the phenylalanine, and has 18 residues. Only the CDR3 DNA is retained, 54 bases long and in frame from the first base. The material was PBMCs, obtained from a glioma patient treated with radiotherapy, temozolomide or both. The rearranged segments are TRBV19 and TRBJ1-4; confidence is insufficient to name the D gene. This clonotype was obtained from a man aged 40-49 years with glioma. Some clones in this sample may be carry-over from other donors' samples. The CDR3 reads CASSIDPWRMGNNEKLFF. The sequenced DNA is TGTGCCAGTAGTATAGACCCCTGGCGAATGGGCAATAATGAAAAACTGTTTTTT.